Here is one T cell receptor beta chain with its context. Its antigen remains unidentified. Each CD8+ T cell subset was flow-sorted in triplicate, with roughly 310,000 cells per subset placed directly into RLT lysis buffer. Naive CD8+ T cells were defined stringently as CD45RO-CCR7+CD27+CD95- to exclude memory contaminants. Using standard density gradient centrifugation, peripheral blood mononuclear cells were isolated from buffy coats. A FACSAria III was used to flow-sort naive CXCR3-negative and CXCR3-positive CD8+ T cells. An RNeasy Mini Kit was used to extract total RNA from the sorted cells. These data are taken from a study of CXCR3-negative and CXCR3-positive naive CD8 T cells (dated by TCRdb to about 2019). About the investigation overall: In total, roughly 130 million TRB reads were obtained, corresponding to roughly 1.5 +/- 0.3 million reads per library. Diversity and physicochemical repertoire analyses covered about a dozen donors pooled from two independent experiments. Naive subsets from 5 or 6 donors and memory cells from 3 donors were included in the TRBV-TRBJ cluster analysis.

CDR1 and CDR2, per the germline V gene, are MDHEN and SYDVKM. Including cysteine and phenylalanine, the CDR3 has 16 amino acids. There is no recorded DNA. Overall results and qualifications from the work: Compared with CXCR3-negative naive cells, CXCR3-positive naive cells had TRB CDR3s with higher hydrophobicity (lower Kidera factor 4), lower energy, and higher strength and volume indices. TRBV-TRBJ usage was similar between naive CXCR3-negative and CXCR3-positive cells from the same donor, while memory cells showed distinct patterns. Surface CD5, linked to self-reactivity in mice, was comparable between naive subsets; TCR interaction strength was therefore also inferred from TRB CDR3 physicochemical properties. Both naive subsets had comparably high repertoire diversity, while memory CD8+ T cells had much lower repertoire diversity. Freshly isolated PBMCs were used for most assays because CXCR3 expression partially decreased after cryopreservation.

These reads were obtained on a NextSeq 550. The Human TCR Profiling Kit (MiLaboratory) was used to make UMI-labeled 5' RACE TRB cDNA libraries. The full amount of extracted RNA was used for cDNA synthesis, and the full amount of resulting cDNA was used for PCR amplification. Libraries were prepared in parallel using an identical number of PCR cycles. The authors' analysis ran thus. About 57,000 +/- 9,900 unique UMI-labeled TRB cDNA molecules per library were extracted with MIGEC and MiXCR, with at least two reads per UMI required. An average of roughly 40,000 +/- 10,000 functional in-frame TRB CDR3 nucleotide clonotypes without stop codons was found per library. After downsampling to 5000 UMI-labeled TRB molecules per sample, diversity metrics such as normalized Shannon-Wiener and Chao1 were calculated in VDJtools. VDJtools computed clonotype-size-weighted physicochemical properties of the central five CDR3 residues: interaction energy, strength, volume and Kidera factor 4. TCRdb reprocessed the raw reads; every CDR3 protein sequence is a single record, and DNA is not supplied. TCRdb's processing, not the study's, gives the V and J calls here. The table kept for this sample lists approximately 90,000 distinct CDR3 sequences. 0.5% to 0.6% of the sample is taken by the ten largest.

The V and J segments used are TRBV28 and TRBJ2-7; TCRdb's D call of TRBD2 is untestable without DNA. The source is a human donor in good health. Some clones in this sample may be carry-over from other donors' samples. Sequencing was performed on naive CXCR3+ CD8+ T cells from blood. Read against the paper, the sample's cell subset or site label means: CD45RO-CCR7+CD27+CD95- naive CD8+ T cells expressing CXCR3 (TNR3+). The CDR3 reads as follows: CASSLAGGYVGYEQYF. Outside the CDR3, residues come from the reference TRBV28 and TRBJ2-7 proteins, so the full variable domain is: DVKVTQSSRYLVKRTGEKVFLECVQDMDHENMFWYRQDPGLGLRLIYFSYDVKMKEKGDIPEGYSVSREKKERFSLILESASTNQTSMYLCASSLAGGYVGYEQYFGPGTRLTVT.